This T cell receptor beta chain stems from a study of shared clonotypes between healthy human individuals. CD8 cells regarded as naive lacked CD45RO, were positively chosen for CCR7, and omitted terminally differentiated effector memory CD45RA+ cells. V was clipped by 2 bases and J by 4 bases, with 14 bases between them. This CDR3 region has 15 residues. CDR1 SEHNR and CDR2 FQNEAQ come from the germline V gene (reference sequence). Some clones are missing from TCRdb's copy, which holds only in-frame ones; the method was immunoSEQ multiplex PCR. The data contain about 2.2 million clones, 85% to 95% of them singletons. This clone showed up just once.

The rearrangement uses TRBV7-9 and TRBJ2-5, with D possibly being TRBD2 (5 bases). Sequenced material: naive CD8+ T cells from PBMCs. The clonotype was recovered from a man between 18 and 29 years old in good health. Some clones in this sample may be carry-over from other donors' samples. CDR3 in DNA: TGTGCCAGCAGCTTAAGTCGAGGGTTAGGAGAGACCCAGTACTTC. It codes for CASSLSRGLGETQYF.